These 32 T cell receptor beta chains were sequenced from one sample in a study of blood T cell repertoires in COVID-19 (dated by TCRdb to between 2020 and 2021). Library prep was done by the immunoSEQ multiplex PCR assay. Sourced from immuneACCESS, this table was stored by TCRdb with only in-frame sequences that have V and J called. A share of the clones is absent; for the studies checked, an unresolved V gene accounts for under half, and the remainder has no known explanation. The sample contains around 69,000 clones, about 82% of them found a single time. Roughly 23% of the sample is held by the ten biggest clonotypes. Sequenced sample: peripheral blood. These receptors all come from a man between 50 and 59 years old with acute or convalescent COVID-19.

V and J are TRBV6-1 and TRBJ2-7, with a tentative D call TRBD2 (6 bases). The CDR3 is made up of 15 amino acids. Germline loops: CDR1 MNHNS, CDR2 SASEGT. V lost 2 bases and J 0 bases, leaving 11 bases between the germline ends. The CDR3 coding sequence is TGTGCCAGCAGTGAACCGGGACTCCTCTCCTACGAGCAGTACTTC. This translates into CASSEPGLLSYEQYF.

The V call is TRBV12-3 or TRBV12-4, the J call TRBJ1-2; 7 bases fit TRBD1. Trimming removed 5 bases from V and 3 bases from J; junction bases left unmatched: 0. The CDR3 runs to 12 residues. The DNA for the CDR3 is TGTGCCAGCAGTCAGGGGGACTATGGCTACACCTTC. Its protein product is CASSQGDYGYTF.

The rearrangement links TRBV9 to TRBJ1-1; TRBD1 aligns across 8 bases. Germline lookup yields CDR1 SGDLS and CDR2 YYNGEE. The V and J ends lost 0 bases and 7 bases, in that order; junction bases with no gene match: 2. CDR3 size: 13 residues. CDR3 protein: CASSVGGTGEAFF. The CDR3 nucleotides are TGTGCCAGCAGCGTAGGGGGGACAGGTGAAGCTTTCTTT. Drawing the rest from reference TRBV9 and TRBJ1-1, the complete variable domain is DSGVTQTPKHLITATGQRVTLRCSPRSGDLSVYWYQQSLDQGLQFLIQYYNGEERAKGNILERFSAQQFPDLHSELNLSSLELGDSALYFCASSVGGTGEAFFGQGTRLTVV.

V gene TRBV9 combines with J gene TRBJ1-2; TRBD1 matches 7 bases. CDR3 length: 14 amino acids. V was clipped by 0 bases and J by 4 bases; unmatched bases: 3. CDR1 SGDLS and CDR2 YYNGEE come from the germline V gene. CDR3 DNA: TGTGCCAGCAGCGTAGATCAGGGGGGCTATGGCTACACCTTC. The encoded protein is CASSVDQGGYGYTF.

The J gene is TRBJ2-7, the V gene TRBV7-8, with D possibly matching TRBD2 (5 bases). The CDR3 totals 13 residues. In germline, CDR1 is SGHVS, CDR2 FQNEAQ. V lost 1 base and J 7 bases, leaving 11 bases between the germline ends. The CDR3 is CASSLDLAREQYV. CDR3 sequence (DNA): TGTGCCAGCAGCTTAGATCTAGCTAGAGAGCAGTACGTC.

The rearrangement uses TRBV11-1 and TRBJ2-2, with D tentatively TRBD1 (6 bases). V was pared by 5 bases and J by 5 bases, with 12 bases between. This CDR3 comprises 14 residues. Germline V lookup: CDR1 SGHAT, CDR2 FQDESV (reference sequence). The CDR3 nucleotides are TGTGCCAGCAGCCGACGCCAGGGGACCGGGGAGCTGTTTTTT. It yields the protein CASSRRQGTGELFF.

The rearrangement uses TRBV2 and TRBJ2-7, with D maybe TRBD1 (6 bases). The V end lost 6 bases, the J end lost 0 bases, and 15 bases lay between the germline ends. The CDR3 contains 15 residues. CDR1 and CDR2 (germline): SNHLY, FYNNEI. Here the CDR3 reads CASRDPQGSSYEQYF. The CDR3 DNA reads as TGTGCCAGCAGGGACCCACAGGGCAGCTCCTACGAGCAGTACTTC.

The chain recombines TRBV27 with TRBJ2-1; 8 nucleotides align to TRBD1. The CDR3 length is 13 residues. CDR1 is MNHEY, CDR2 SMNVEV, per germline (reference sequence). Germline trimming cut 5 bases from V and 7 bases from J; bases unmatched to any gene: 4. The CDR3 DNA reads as TGTGCCAGCAGTCGGACAGGGACGAATGAGCAGTTCTTC. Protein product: CASSRTGTNEQFF.

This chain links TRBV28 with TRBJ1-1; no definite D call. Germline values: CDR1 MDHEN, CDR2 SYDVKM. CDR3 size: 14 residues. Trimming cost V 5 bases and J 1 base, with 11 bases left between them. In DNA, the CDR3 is TGTGCCAGCAGTACATCACGTGGGAACACTGAAGCTTTCTTT. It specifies CASSTSRGNTEAFF.

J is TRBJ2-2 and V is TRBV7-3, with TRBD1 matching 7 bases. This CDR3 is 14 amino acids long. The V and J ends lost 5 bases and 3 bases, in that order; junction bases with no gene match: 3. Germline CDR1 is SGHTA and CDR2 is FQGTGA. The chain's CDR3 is CASSITGDTGELFF. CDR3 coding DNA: TGTGCCAGCAGCATTACAGGGGACACCGGGGAGCTGTTTTTT. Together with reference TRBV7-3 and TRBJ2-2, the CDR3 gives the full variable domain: GAGVSQTPSNKVTEKGKYVELRCDPISGHTALYWYRQSLGQGPEFLIYFQGTGAADDSGLPNDRFFAVRPEGSVSTLKIQRTERGDSAVYLCASSITGDTGELFFGEGSRLTVL.

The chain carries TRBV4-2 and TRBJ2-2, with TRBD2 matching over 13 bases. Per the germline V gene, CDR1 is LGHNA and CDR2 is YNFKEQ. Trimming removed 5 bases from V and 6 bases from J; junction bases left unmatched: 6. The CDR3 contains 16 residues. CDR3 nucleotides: TGTGCCAGCAGCGCCACTAGCGGGGGGGCGGCCGGGGAGCTGTTTTTT. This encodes CASSATSGGAAGELFF.

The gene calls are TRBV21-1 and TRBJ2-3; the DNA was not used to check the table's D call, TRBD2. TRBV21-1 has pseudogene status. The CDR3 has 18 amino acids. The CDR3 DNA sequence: TGTGCCAGCAACCTTCCGCGGGGGGGGCCCACTAGCACAGATACGCAGTATTTT. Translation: CASNLPRGGPTSTDTQYF.

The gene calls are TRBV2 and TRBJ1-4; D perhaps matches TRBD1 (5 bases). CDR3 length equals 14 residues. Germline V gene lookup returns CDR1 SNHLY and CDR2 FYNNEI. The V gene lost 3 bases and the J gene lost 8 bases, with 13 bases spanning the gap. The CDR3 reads CASSEKAPGEKLFF. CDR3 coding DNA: TGTGCCAGCAGTGAGAAGGCGCCAGGGGAAAAACTGTTTTTT.

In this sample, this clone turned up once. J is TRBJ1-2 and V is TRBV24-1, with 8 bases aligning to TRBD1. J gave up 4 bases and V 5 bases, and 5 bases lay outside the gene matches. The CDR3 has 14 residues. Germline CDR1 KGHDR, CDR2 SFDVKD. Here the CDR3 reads CATSGPGQGYGYTF. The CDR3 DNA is TGTGCCACCAGTGGACCCGGACAGGGCTATGGCTACACCTTC.

The CDR3 DNA follows: TGTGCCAGCAGCCAGGGTTTTGCCAAAGAGACCCAGTACTTC. This sequence encodes CASSQGFAKETQYF. The rearrangement links TRBV5-6 to TRBJ2-5, with a tentative D call TRBD1 (5 bases). Trimming took off 4 bases at V and 3 bases at J, with 13 bases between the two ends. This CDR3 has 14 amino acids. Germline loops: CDR1 SGHDT, CDR2 YYEEEE.

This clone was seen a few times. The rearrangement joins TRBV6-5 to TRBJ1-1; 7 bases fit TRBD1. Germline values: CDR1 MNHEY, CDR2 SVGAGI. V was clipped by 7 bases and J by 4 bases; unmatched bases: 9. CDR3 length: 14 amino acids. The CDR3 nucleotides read TGTGCCAGCATCCTACAGGGGCAATCCACTGAAGCTTTCTTT. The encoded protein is CASILQGQSTEAFF.

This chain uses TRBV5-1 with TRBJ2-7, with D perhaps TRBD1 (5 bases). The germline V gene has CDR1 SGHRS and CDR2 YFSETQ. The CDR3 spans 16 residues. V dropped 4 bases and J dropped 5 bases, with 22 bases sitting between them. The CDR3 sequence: CASSPDRFPPSHEQYF. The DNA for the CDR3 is TGCGCCAGCAGCCCTGACAGATTCCCACCTTCCCACGAGCAGTACTTC.

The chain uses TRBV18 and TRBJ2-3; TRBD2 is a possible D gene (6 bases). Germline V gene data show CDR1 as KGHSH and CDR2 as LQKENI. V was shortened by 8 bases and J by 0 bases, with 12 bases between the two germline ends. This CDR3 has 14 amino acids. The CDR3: CASRSGVSTDTQYF. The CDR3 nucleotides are TGTGCCAGCCGATCGGGGGTTAGCACAGATACGCAGTATTTT.

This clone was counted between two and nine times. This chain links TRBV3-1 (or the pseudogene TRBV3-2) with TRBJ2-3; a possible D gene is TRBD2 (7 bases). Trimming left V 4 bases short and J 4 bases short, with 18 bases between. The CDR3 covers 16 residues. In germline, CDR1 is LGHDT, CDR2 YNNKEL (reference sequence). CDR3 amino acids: CASSPRTGGGSDTQYF. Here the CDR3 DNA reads TGTGCCAGCAGCCCCCGCACGGGCGGGGGCTCAGATACGCAGTATTTT.

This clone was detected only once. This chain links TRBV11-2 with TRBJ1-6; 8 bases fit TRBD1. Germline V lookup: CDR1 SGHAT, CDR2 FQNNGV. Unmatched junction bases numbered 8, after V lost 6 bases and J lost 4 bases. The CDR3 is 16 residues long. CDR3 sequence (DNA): TGTGCCAGCAGTTCCCCCCGGACAGGGTATAATTCACCCCTCCACTTT. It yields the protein CASSSPRTGYNSPLHF. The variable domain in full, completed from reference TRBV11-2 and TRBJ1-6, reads EAGVAQSPRYKIIEKRQSVAFWCNPISGHATLYWYQQILGQGPKLLIQFQNNGVVDDSQLPKDRFSAERLKGVDSTLKIQPAKLEDSAVYLCASSSPRTGYNSPLHFGNGTRLTVT.

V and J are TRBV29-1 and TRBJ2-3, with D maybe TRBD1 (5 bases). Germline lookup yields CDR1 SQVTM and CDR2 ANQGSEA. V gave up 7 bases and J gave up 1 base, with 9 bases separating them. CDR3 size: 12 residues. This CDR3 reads CSALTGTDTQYF. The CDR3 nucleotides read TGCAGCGCCTTGACAGGCACAGATACGCAGTATTTT.

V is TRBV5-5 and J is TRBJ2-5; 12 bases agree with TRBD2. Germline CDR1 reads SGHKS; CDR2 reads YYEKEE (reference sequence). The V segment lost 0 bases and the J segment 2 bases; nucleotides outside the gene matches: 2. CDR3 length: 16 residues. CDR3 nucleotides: TGTGCCAGCAGCTTGGGACTAGCGGGGGCACAAGAGACCCAGTACTTC. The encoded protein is CASSLGLAGAQETQYF. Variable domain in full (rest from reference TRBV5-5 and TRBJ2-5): DAGVTQSPTHLIKTRGQQVTLRCSPISGHKSVSWYQQVLGQGPQFIFQYYEKEERGRGNFPDRFSARQFPNYSSELNVNALLLGDSALYLCASSLGLAGAQETQYFGPGTRLLVL.

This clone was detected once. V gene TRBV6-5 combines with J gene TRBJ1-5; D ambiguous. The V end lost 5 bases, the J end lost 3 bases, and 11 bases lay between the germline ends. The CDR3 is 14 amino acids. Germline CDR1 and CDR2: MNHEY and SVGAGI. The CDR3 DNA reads TGTGCCAGCAGTCCGGGAGTAGACAATCAGCCCCAGCATTTT. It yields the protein CASSPGVDNQPQHF.

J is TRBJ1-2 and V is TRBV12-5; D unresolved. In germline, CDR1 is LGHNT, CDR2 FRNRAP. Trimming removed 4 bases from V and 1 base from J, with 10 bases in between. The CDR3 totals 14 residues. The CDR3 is CASGSLTVNYGYTF. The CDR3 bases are TGTGCTAGTGGTTCCCTCACAGTTAACTATGGCTACACCTTC. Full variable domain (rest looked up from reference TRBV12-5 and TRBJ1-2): DARVTQTPRHKVTEMGQEVTMRCQPILGHNTVFWYRQTMMQGLELLAYFRNRAPLDDSGMPKDRFSAEMPDATLATLKIQPSEPRDSAVYFCASGSLTVNYGYTFGSGTRLTVV.

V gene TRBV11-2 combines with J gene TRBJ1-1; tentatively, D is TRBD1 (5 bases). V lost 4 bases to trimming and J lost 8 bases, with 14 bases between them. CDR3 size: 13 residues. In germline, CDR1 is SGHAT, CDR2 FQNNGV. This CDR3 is CASSSIMTVEAFF. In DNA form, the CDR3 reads TGTGCCAGCAGCTCGATTATGACAGTCGAAGCTTTCTTT.

The CDR3 region is CASSDGGVSDTQYF. The CDR3 DNA is TGTGCCAGCTCGGACGGGGGGGTATCAGATACGCAGTATTTT. The rearrangement uses TRBV18 and TRBJ2-3; 8 nucleotides agree with TRBD2. Germline CDR1 reads KGHSH; CDR2 reads LQKENI. The CDR3 is 14 amino acids. The J segment lost 4 bases and the V segment lost 6 bases, leaving 6 bases of the junction unmatched.

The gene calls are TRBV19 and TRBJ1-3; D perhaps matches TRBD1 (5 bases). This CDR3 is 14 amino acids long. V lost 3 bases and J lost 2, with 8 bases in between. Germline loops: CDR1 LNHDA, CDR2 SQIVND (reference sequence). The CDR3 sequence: CASSIGGAGNTIYF. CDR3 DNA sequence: TGTGCCAGTAGTATTGGGGGGGCTGGAAACACCATATATTTT.

CDR3 sequence reads: CASSYGEVNEQFF. As DNA, the CDR3 is TGTGCCAGCAGTTACGGGGAGGTCAATGAGCAGTTCTTC. The rearrangement links TRBV6-5 to TRBJ2-1; tentative D call: TRBD2 (6 bases). Per the germline V gene, CDR1 is MNHEY and CDR2 is SVGAGI. This CDR3 region has 13 residues. The ends were cut back, 2 bases at V and 6 bases at J, with 8 bases in the middle.

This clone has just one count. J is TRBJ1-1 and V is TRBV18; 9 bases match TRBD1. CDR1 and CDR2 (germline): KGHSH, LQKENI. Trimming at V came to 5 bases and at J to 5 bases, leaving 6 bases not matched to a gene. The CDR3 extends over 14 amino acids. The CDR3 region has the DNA TGTGCCAGCTCAAAACGGACAGGGGATACTGAAGCTTTCTTT. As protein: CASSKRTGDTEAFF.

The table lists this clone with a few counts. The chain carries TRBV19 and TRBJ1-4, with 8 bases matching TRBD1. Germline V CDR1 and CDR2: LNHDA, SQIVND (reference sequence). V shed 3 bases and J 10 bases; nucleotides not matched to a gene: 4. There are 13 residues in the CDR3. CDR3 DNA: TGTGCCAGTAGTATGACAGGGGCAGGAAAACTGTTTTTT. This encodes CASSMTGAGKLFF.

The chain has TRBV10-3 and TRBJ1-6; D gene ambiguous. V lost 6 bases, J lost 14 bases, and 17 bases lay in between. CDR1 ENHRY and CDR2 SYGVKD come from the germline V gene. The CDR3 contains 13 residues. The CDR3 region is CAIRPENPLALHF. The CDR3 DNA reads TGTGCCATCAGGCCCGAGAACCCTTTGGCCCTCCACTTT.

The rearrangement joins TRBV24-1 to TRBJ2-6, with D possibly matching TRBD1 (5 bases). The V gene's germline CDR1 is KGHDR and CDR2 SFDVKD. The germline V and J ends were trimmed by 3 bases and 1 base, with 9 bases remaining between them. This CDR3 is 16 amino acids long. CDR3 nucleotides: TGTGCCACCAGTGATCGACAGCGTTCTGGGGCCAACGTCCTGACTTTC. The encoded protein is CATSDRQRSGANVLTF.